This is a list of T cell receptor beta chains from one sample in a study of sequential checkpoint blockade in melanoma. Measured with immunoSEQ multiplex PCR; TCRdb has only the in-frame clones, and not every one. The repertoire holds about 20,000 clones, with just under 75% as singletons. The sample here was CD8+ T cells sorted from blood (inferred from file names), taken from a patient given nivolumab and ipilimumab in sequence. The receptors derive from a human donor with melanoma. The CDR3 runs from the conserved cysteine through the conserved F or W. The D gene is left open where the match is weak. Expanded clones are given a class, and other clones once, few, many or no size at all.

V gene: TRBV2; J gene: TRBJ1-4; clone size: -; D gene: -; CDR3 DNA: TGTGCCAGCAGTGACAGGGATACTAATGAAAAACTGTTTTTT; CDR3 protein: CASSDRDTNEKLFF
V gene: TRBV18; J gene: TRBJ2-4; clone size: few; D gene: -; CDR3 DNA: TGTGCCAGCTCATCTGGAGGACGGGCCAAAAACATTCAGTACTTC; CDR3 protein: CASSSGGRAKNIQYF
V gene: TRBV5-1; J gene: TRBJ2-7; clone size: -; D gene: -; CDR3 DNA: TGCGCCAGCAGCTACAGTTCCTCCTACGAGCAGTACTTC; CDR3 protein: CASSYSSSYEQYF
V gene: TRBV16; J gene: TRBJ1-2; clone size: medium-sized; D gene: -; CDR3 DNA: TGTGCCAGCAGCCAAGACAGCTATGGCTACACCTTC; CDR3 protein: CASSQDSYGYTF
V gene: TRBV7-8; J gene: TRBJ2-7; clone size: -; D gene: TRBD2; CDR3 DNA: TGTGCCAGCAGCCTGAGGACTAGCGGGAGGTTCAACTACGAGCAGTACTTC; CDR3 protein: CASSLRTSGRFNYEQYF
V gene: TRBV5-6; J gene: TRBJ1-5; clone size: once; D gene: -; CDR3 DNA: TGTGCCAGCAGCTTGGGGGGGCCAGGGTCGGGCGAACCCCAGCATTTT; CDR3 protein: CASSLGGPGSGEPQHF
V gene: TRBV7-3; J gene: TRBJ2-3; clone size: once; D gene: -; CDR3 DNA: TGTGCCAGCAGCTTATTGGCAGGTAGCACAGATACGCAGTATTTT; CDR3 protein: CASSLLAGSTDTQYF
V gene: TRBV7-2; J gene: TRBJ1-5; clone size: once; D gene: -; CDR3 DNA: TGTGCCAGCAGCTTTGGGAGCGATAATCAGCCCCAGCATTTT; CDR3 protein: CASSFGSDNQPQHF
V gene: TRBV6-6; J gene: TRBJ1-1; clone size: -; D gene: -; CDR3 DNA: TGTGCCAGCACCCATGGTGCAGGGTGGACTTTCTTT; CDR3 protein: CASTHGAGWTFF
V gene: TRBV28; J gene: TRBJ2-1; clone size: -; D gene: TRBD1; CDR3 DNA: TGTGCCAGCCACAGGGGGCTCTCGCATGAGCAGTTCTTC; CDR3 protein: CASHRGLSHEQFF
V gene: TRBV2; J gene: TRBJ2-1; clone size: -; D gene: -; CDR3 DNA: TGTGCCAGCGGCGACCCGTCGGACGGGGGGCCCTACAATGAGCAGTTCTTC; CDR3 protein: CASGDPSDGGPYNEQFF
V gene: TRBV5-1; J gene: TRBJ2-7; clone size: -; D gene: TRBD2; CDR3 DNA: TGCGCCAGCAGCTCCCCGGGACTAGCTGGCGAGCAGTACTTC; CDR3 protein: CASSSPGLAGEQYF
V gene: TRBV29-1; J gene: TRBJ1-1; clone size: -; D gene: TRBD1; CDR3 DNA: TGCAGCGGGTTACCCGGACAGGGCGGTGAAGCTTTCTTT; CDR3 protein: CSGLPGQGGEAFF
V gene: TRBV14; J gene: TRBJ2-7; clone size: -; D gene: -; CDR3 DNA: TGTGCCAGCAGCCAAGATGAAACTAGTGAGGCCTACGAGCAGTACTTC; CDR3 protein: CASSQDETSEAYEQYF
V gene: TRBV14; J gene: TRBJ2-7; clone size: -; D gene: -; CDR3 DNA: TGTGCCAGCAGCCATCGAACAGGCTCCCCAACCTACGAGCAGTACTTC; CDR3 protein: CASSHRTGSPTYEQYF
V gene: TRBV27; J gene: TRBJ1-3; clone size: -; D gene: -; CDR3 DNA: TGTGCCAGCAGTTTATTGGGAGGCCACACCATATATTTT; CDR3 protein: CASSLLGGHTIYF